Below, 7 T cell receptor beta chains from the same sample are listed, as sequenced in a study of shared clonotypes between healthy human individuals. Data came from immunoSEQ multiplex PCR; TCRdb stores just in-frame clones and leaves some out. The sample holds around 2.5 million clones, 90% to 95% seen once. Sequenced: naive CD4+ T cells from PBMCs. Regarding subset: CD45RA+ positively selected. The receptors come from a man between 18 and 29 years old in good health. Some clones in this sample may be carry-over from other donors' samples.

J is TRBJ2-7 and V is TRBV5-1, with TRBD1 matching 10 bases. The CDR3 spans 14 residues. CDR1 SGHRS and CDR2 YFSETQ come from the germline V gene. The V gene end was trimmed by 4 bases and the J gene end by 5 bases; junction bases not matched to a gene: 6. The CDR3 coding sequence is TGCGCCAGCAGCGGGGACAGGGGCAGCGACGAGCAGTACTTC. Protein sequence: CASSGDRGSDEQYF.

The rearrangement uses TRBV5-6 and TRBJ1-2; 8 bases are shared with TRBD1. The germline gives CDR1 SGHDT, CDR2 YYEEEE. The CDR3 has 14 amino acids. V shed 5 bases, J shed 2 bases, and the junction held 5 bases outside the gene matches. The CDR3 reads CASSWTGRNYGYTF. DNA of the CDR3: TGTGCCAGCAGTTGGACAGGGAGGAACTATGGCTACACCTTC.

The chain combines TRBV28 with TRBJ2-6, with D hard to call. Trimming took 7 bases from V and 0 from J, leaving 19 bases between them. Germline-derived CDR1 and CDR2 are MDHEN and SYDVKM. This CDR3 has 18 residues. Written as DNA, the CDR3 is TGTGCCAGCAATTCACCGGGTCTGACCCGCTCTGGGGCCAACGTCCTGACTTTC. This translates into CASNSPGLTRSGANVLTF.

CDR3 in DNA: TGTGCCAGCAGCTTGGGCCGGGGCTCAGGCAATCAGCCCCAGCATTTT. It specifies CASSLGRGSGNQPQHF. The gene calls are TRBV5-4 and TRBJ1-5, with D perhaps TRBD1 (5 bases). V dropped 0 bases and J dropped 2 bases, with 12 bases sitting between them. The CDR3 is 16 amino acids. Germline V lookup: CDR1 SGHNT, CDR2 YYREEE (reference sequence).

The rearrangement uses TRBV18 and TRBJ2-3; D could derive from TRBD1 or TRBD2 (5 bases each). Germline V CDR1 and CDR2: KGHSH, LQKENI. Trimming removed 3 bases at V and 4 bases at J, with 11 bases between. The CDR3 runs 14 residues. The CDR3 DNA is TGTGCCAGCTCACCGTTAGGGGACCCAGATACGCAGTATTTT. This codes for CASSPLGDPDTQYF.

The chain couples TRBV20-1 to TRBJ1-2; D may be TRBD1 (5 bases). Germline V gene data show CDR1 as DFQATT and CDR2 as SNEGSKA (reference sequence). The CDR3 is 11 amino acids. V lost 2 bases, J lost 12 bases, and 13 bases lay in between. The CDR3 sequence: CSARSVQVNTF. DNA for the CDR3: TGCAGTGCTAGATCGGTACAGGTGAACACCTTC.

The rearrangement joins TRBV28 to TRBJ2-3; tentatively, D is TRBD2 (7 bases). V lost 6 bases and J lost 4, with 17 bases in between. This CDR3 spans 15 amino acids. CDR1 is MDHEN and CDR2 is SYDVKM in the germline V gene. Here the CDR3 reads CASRPSGGRSDTQYF. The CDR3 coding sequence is TGTGCCAGCAGGCCATCCGGGGGGCGCTCAGATACGCAGTATTTT.